The 12 T cell receptor beta chains listed next were all sequenced from one sample in a study of neurological immune-mediated disorders. From the 5' RACE reads, TCRdb called clonotypes with MiXCR, one entry per CDR3 protein. The table records roughly 80,000 distinct CDR3 sequences, nearly 6% of them present only once. Time point described: longitudinal time-point 2. The specimen sequenced was PBMCs. The source of these receptors is a woman aged 60-75 years with multiple sclerosis.

Concerning this clonotype itself: A read error may explain this, as a much larger clone is one base away. The gene calls are TRBV7-9 and TRBJ1-1; TRBD1 aligns across 7 bases. CDR1 SEHNR and CDR2 FQNEAQ come from the germline V gene (reference sequence). Trimming at V came to 5 bases and at J to 5 bases, leaving 8 bases not matched to a gene. There are 14 residues in the CDR3. Here the CDR3 DNA reads TGTGCCAGCAGCAAAAGGGGGCTCGGGACTGAAGCTTTCTTT. Translated: CASSKRGLGTEAFF.

In this sample, this clonotype turned up many times. The CDR3 DNA is TGTGCCAGCAGTTTTGGGCTACTTGAAGCTTTCTTT. This encodes CASSFGLLEAFF. The chain combines TRBV12-3 or TRBV12-4 with TRBJ1-1; no definite D call. This CDR3 has 12 amino acids. V lost 3 bases and J lost 7, with 9 bases in between.

This clonotype was seen ten or more times. V and J are TRBV7-9 and TRBJ1-1; D gene uncertain. The CDR3 sequence is 14 residues long. Looked up from germline, CDR1 is SEHNR and CDR2 is FQNEAQ (reference sequence). V was trimmed by 2 bases and J by 5 bases, leaving 12 bases between them. The CDR3, as DNA: TGTGCCAGCAGCTTATCCGGCGCGCGGACTGAAGCTTTCTTT. It codes for CASSLSGARTEAFF.

This clonotype has a count of ten or more. J is TRBJ1-4 and V is TRBV20-1; D call uncertain. Germline values: CDR1 DFQATT, CDR2 SNEGSKA (reference sequence). This CDR3 is built from 13 residues. Trimming took 6 bases from V and 8 from J, leaving 16 bases between them. The CDR3 DNA reads TGCAGTGCCGTTATCAGCGGACGGGAAAAACTGTTTTTT. Its translation is CSAVISGREKLFF.

This clonotype was found many times. The DNA of the CDR3 is TGCAGTGCTAGAGGCAGGGGTAACACCGGGGAGCTGTTTTTT. It codes for CSARGRGNTGELFF. This chain connects TRBV20-1 to TRBJ2-2, with D perhaps matching TRBD1 (6 bases). The CDR3 length is 14 residues. Germline V gene sequence: CDR1 DFQATT, CDR2 SNEGSKA (reference sequence). V lost 1 base, J lost 2 bases, and 8 bases lay in between.

In its sample, this clonotype was seen a few times. The chain couples TRBV7-8 to TRBJ2-7; TRBD2 aligns across 12 bases. Germline V gene lookup returns CDR1 SGHVS and CDR2 FQNEAQ. The ends lost 5 bases at V and 2 bases at J; junction bases unmatched: 4. The CDR3 contains 15 residues. This CDR3 is CASSAGTSGPYEQYF. In DNA, the CDR3 is TGTGCCAGCAGCGCCGGGACTAGCGGGCCCTACGAGCAGTACTTC.

The table lists this clonotype with many counts. V gene TRBV3-1 combines with J gene TRBJ1-4; TRBD1 might be the D (5 bases). The CDR3 contains 16 residues. Germline assignment: CDR1 LGHDT and CDR2 YNNKEL (reference sequence). V lost 4 bases to trimming and J lost 0 bases, with 12 bases between them. This CDR3 is CASSLAGTATNEKLFF. The CDR3 nucleotides are TGTGCCAGCAGCCTCGCAGGGACTGCAACTAATGAAAAACTGTTTTTT.

In its sample, this clonotype was seen many times. The V and J genes are TRBV15 and TRBJ2-5, with D unclear. The V end was cut by 0 bases, the J end by 7 bases, with 18 bases between. The CDR3 is 16 residues long. Germline V gene lookup returns CDR1 LNHNV and CDR2 YYDKDF (reference sequence). The CDR3 sequence: CATSRDLGRSGGTQYF. In DNA, the CDR3 is TGTGCCACCAGCAGAGATCTCGGCAGGTCCGGTGGGACCCAGTACTTC.

This clonotype was observed at least ten times. This sequence joins TRBV4-1 and TRBJ2-1, with D perhaps being TRBD1 or TRBD2 (6 bases each). The CDR3 has 16 amino acids. Germline CDR1 and CDR2: MGHRA and YSYEKL. The V end was cut by 7 bases, the J end by 2 bases, with 18 bases between. The CDR3 reads CASTHLGGKPYNEQFF. The CDR3 coding sequence is TGCGCCAGCACCCACCTGGGGGGCAAACCCTACAATGAGCAGTTCTTC.

This clonotype was found many times. The CDR3 is CASSLDGGQDQPQHF. The CDR3 nucleotides read TGCGCCAGCAGCTTGGACGGGGGCCAAGATCAGCCCCAGCATTTT. The chain is built from TRBV5-1 and TRBJ1-5, with D tentatively TRBD1 (6 bases). The CDR3 has 15 amino acids. The V gene's germline CDR1 is SGHRS and CDR2 YFSETQ. Trimming removed 0 bases at V and 5 bases at J, with 12 bases between. The full variable domain, completed using reference TRBV5-1 and TRBJ1-5, is KAGVTQTPRYLIKTRGQQVTLSCSPISGHRSVSWYQQTPGQGLQFLFEYFSETQRNKGNFPGRFSGRQFSNSRSEMNVSTLELGDSALYLCASSLDGGQDQPQHFGDGTRLSIL.

This clonotype showed up many times. The genes are TRBV15 and TRBJ2-3; D unclear. The V gene's germline CDR1 is LNHNV and CDR2 YYDKDF (reference sequence). V was trimmed by 3 bases and J by 2 bases, leaving 9 bases between them. CDR3 length: 14 amino acids. CDR3 region: CATSSPEITDTQYF. CDR3 nucleotide sequence: TGTGCCACCAGCAGTCCGGAAATCACAGATACGCAGTATTTT.

The chain combines TRBV20-1 with TRBJ2-5, with a tentative D call TRBD2 (6 bases). CDR1 DFQATT and CDR2 SNEGSKA come from the germline V gene (reference sequence). The CDR3 extends over 15 amino acids. Deletions cut 6 bases from V and 5 bases from J, with 22 bases between. The CDR3 nucleotides are TGCAGTGCCGCACCGAGACTAGTCGGAGGGGAGACCCAGTACTTC. It codes for CSAAPRLVGGETQYF.